The 16 T cell receptor beta chains in this list originate from one sample, sequenced in a study of blood T cell repertoires in COVID-19 (TCRdb year 2020). Libraries were built with the immunoSEQ multiplex PCR assay. Entries here come from immuneACCESS through TCRdb and include only in-frame sequences with V and J called. Some clones fail to appear in such tables; in the studies checked, an unresolved V gene covers under half of the shortfall, and the cause of the remainder is unknown. The sample table shows tens of thousands of clones, and around 83% are seen once. About 5% of the sample comes from the top ten. The material sequenced was peripheral blood. These receptors all stem from a human donor in a cohort sampled during active COVID-19.

The chain joins TRBV18 to TRBJ2-4; TRBD1 aligns across 8 bases. V trimming: 2 bases; J trimming: 7 bases; junction bases outside the gene matches: 4. The CDR3 runs 14 residues. CDR1 is KGHSH, CDR2 LQKENI, per germline. CDR3 amino acids: CASSPGTGPNIQYF. CDR3 DNA sequence: TGTGCCAGCTCACCAGGGACAGGCCCCAACATTCAGTACTTC.

The rearrangement links TRBV12-3 or TRBV12-4 to TRBJ1-1; D perhaps matches TRBD1 (6 bases). The CDR3 totals 11 residues. V was trimmed by 6 bases and J by 6 bases, leaving 8 bases between them. The CDR3 DNA reads TGTGCCAGCAGGCACAGGGCTGAAGCTTTCTTT. It encodes CASRHRAEAFF.

This sequence joins TRBV5-4 and TRBJ1-2, with 8 positions matching TRBD1. There are 14 residues in the CDR3. With 4 bases clipped from V and 2 bases from J, the junction kept 4 bases outside the gene matches. In germline, CDR1 is SGHNT, CDR2 YYREEE (reference sequence). CDR3 DNA sequence: TGTGCCAGCAGCCCGAGACAGGGGAACTATGGCTACACCTTC. Translating it yields CASSPRQGNYGYTF.

The rearrangement links TRBV6-5 to TRBJ1-1, with 7 bases identical to TRBD1. From germline, CDR1 is MNHEY and CDR2 SVGAGI. Trimming took 6 bases from V and 2 from J; bases not matched to a gene: 6. CDR3 size: 14 residues. CDR3 DNA: TGTGCCAGCAGGAGGACAGGCTTTAACACTGAAGCTTTCTTT. Translating gives CASRRTGFNTEAFF.

CDR3 sequence (DNA): TGTGCCAGCCTGAATCATGGGGGGTCCACAGATACGCAGTATTTT. It codes for CASLNHGGSTDTQYF. This sequence joins TRBV9 and TRBJ2-3; tentative D call: TRBD2 (6 bases). CDR1 is SGDLS and CDR2 is YYNGEE in the germline V gene. The CDR3 length is 15 residues. Trimming left V 7 bases short and J 2 bases short, with 17 bases between. Looking up the rest from reference TRBV9 and TRBJ2-3 gives the full variable domain: DSGVTQTPKHLITATGQRVTLRCSPRSGDLSVYWYQQSLDQGLQFLIQYYNGEERAKGNILERFSAQQFPDLHSELNLSSLELGDSALYFCASLNHGGSTDTQYFGPGTRLTVL.

The chain is built from TRBV7-9 and TRBJ2-3; D is possibly TRBD1 (8 bases). Germline V CDR1 and CDR2: SEHNR, FQNEAQ (reference sequence). Trimming cost V 8 bases and J 4 bases, with 22 bases left between them. This CDR3 comprises 16 residues. CDR3 protein: CASAGDRRQRADTQYF. CDR3 in DNA: TGTGCCAGCGCGGGGGACAGGCGTCAAAGGGCAGATACGCAGTATTTT.

This clone has more than one count but fewer than ten. The rearrangement uses TRBV2 and TRBJ1-6; TRBD1 aligns across 10 bases. The CDR3 runs to 14 residues. V lost 7 bases, J lost 9 bases, and 6 bases stayed unmatched. Germline CDR1 SNHLY, CDR2 FYNNEI. This CDR3 reads CASTGTGAGSPLHF. The DNA for the CDR3 is TGTGCCAGCACGGGGACAGGGGCGGGTTCACCCCTCCACTTT.

The chain couples TRBV18 to TRBJ2-3; 7 bases align to TRBD1. The germline gives CDR1 KGHSH, CDR2 LQKENI. The CDR3 totals 16 residues. J lost 3 bases, V lost 0 bases, and 6 bases had no gene match. The CDR3 region is CASSPPLRTGTDTQYF. Here the CDR3 DNA reads TGTGCCAGCTCACCACCTCTAAGGACAGGTACAGATACGCAGTATTTT.

This chain joins TRBV5-1 and TRBJ1-4; 9 bases align to TRBD1. Trimming cost V 4 bases and J 7 bases; bases outside gene matches: 8. This CDR3 region has 15 residues. Germline CDR1 and CDR2: SGHRS and YFSETQ. CDR3 coding DNA: TGCGCCAGCAGCGGTGCCGGGACAGGGTCTGAAAAACTGTTTTTT. Its translation: CASSGAGTGSEKLFF.

The CDR3 DNA is TGTGCCAGCGAGCAGGGGGCCGGGGAGCTGTTTTTT. Translating gives CASEQGAGELFF. This rearrangement joins TRBV6-5 to TRBJ2-2; 7 bases fit TRBD1. The CDR3 sequence is 12 residues long. Trimming took 8 bases from V and 6 from J; bases not matched to a gene: 3. Germline assignment: CDR1 MNHEY and CDR2 SVGAGI.

The table lists this clone with a count of one. This rearrangement joins TRBV6-2 or TRBV6-3 to TRBJ2-7; TRBD1 agrees at 7 bases. V was pared by 5 bases and J by 2 bases, with 12 bases of the junction left unmatched. There are 16 residues in the CDR3. Germline CDR1 MNHEY, CDR2 SVGEGT. The CDR3 sequence is CASSPPGARGTYEQYF. The DNA for the CDR3 is TGTGCCAGCAGTCCCCCAGGGGCCAGGGGGACCTACGAGCAGTACTTC.

The table lists this clone with a count of one. The chain recombines TRBV25-1 with TRBJ2-5, with D possibly matching TRBD1 (5 bases). Germline values: CDR1 MGHDK, CDR2 SYGVNS. V was pared by 8 bases and J by 5 bases, with 6 bases between. The CDR3 is 10 amino acids. CDR3 nucleotide sequence: TGTGCCAGCGCAGGGGAGACCCAGTACTTC. This codes for CASAGETQYF.

This clone has more than one count but fewer than ten. This rearrangement joins TRBV7-8 to TRBJ1-5; no clear D gene. Germline CDR1 is SGHVS and CDR2 is FQNEAQ. There are 12 residues in the CDR3. Trimming took off 2 bases at V and 4 bases at J, with 3 bases between the two ends. For the CDR3, the DNA is TGTGCCAGCAGCTTACTAAATCAGCCCCAGCATTTT. Amino acid sequence: CASSLLNQPQHF.

V and J are TRBV7-2 and TRBJ2-7; 13 nucleotides line up with TRBD2. The junction had 5 bases not matched to a gene; V was cut back by 5 bases and J by 4 bases. The germline CDR1 and CDR2 sequences are SGHTA and FQGNSA. The CDR3 is made up of 15 amino acids. The CDR3 nucleotides read TGTGCCAGCAGCCCGTGGACTAGCGGGGGTTACGAGCAGTACTTC. It translates to CASSPWTSGGYEQYF.

J is TRBJ1-2 and V is TRBV19, with TRBD1 as a possible D gene (5 bases). The CDR3 sequence is 13 residues long. Germline V lookup: CDR1 LNHDA, CDR2 SQIVND (reference sequence). Trimming shortened V by 5 bases and J by 4 bases, and 11 bases separated the two germline ends. CDR3 bases: TGTGCCAGTAGTCGGAGCGGGGGCTATGGCTACACCTTC. Protein product: CASSRSGGYGYTF.

The chain employs TRBV7-9 and TRBJ2-3, with D possibly being TRBD1 (6 bases). Germline V gene lookup returns CDR1 SEHNR and CDR2 FQNEAQ (reference sequence). The CDR3 runs 12 residues. The ends were cut back, 5 bases at V and 5 bases at J, with 8 bases in the middle. The CDR3 spells CASSLDRDTQYF. DNA for the CDR3: TGTGCCAGCAGCCTGGACAGAGATACGCAGTATTTT.